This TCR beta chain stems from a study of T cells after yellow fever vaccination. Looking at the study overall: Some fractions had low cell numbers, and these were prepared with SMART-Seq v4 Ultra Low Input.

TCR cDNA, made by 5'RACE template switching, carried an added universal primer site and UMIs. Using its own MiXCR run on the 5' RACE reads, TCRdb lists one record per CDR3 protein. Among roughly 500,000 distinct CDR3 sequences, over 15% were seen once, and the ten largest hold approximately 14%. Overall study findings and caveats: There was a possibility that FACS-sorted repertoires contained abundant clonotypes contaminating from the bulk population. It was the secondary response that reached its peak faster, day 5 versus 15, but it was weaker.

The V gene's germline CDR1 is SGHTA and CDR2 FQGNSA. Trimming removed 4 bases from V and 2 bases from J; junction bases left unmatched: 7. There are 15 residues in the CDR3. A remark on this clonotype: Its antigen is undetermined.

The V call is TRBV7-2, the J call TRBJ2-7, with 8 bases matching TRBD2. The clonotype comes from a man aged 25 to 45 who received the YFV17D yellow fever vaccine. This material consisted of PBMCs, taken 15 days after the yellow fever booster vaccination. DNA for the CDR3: TGTGCCAGCAGCTACGGAGCGGGAGCGACCTACGAGCAGTACTTC. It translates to CASSYGAGATYEQYF.